One TCR beta chain is described in this entry. Its antigen is unidentified. Template input, which was bulk tumor genomic DNA, totaled 600 to 700 ng per sample. Several far-apart biopsies were taken per primary tumor during surgery. Enrolled individuals presented with untreated, newly diagnosed non-small cell lung cancer and received curative surgery. The germline V and J ends were trimmed by 4 bases and 2 bases, with 11 bases remaining between them. Germline CDR1 KGHSH, CDR2 LQKENI. This CDR3 has 14 amino acids. The source of the sample is a study of immune heterogeneity within non-small cell lung tumors. Study summary: Squamous cell carcinomas accounted for a few of the tumors, non-squamous carcinomas for 10, and 1 was not otherwise specified. General study points: Individual patients had largely distinct high-frequency T-cell receptor beta clonotypes. Within a patient, dominant CDR3 beta clonotypes were shared across sites, though different locations had unique frequent clones.

Amplification of the TCR beta CDR3 was achieved through multiplex PCR with 32 V and 13 J primers. In TCRdb, the multiplex PCR reads were re-called with MiXCR into one record per CDR3 protein. This sample carries around 11,000 distinct CDR3 sequences, under 35% of them seen once, and the ten largest clones take approximately 20%. The sample consisted of lung tumor tissue. This rearrangement joins TRBV18 to TRBJ2-5; D gene ambiguous. The receptor was isolated from a woman between 45 and 65 years old with non-small cell lung cancer. This CDR3 is CASSRTVVQETQYF. The CDR3 nucleotides read TGTGCCAGCTCACGCACGGTGGTTCAAGAGACCCAGTACTTC.